This entry describes one T cell receptor (beta chain). Its target is unknown. These data are taken from a study of shared clonotypes between healthy human individuals. At the level of the study: Three plates were used per donor for CD4 naive, three for CD4 memory, two for CD8 naive and one for CD8 memory. Study findings and constraints: Shared clonotypes: 4.5% to 5% naive CD4, 3% to 3.5% naive CD8, around 2.2% memory CD4, roughly 0.4% memory CD8.

In the study's own analysis: ImmunoSEQ junction-only sequences lacked quality scores, so their filtering differed. The protocol was immunoSEQ multiplex PCR, while the TCRdb copy is restricted to in-frame clones and leaves out a portion. Clone size and V and J calls were adopted from that table, with D and trimming inferred from the DNA. The sample records 2 million to 2.5 million clones, approximately 96% being singletons. The CDR3 is 14 residues long. The V gene end was trimmed by 8 bases and the J gene end by 5 bases; junction bases not matched to a gene: 9. Germline assignment: CDR1 SGHNT and CDR2 YYREEE (reference sequence).

The TCR originated in a man between 18 and 35 years old in good health. Input material: naive CD4+ T cells sorted from blood. The subset is: CD45RA+ positively selected. The chain links TRBV5-4 to TRBJ2-7; 11 bases are a match to TRBD2. The CDR3 spells CASGIAGGPHEQYF. The DNA of the CDR3 is TGTGCCAGTGGGATAGCGGGGGGGCCCCACGAGCAGTACTTC.